A selection of T cell receptor beta chains follows, all from one sample in a study of T cell changes during pregnancy in multiple sclerosis. The data were produced by immunoSEQ multiplex PCR, yet TCRdb's version contains in-frame clones alone and is incomplete. This table has 42,000 or so clones, around 91% appearing once. The specimen comprised CD8+ T cells from peripheral blood mononuclear cells, sampled in the first trimester of pregnancy. Receptors were obtained from a female donor with multiple sclerosis, enrolled in a pregnancy study. Each CDR3 is given with its conserved first and last residue. A D gene is named only where the DNA matches it firmly. Clone sizes are given selectively: once, few, many, or a class where the clone is expanded.

NA NA TRBJ2-6 TRBV5-1 TGCGCCAGCAGCTTGGTGCGGGCTGGGGCCAACGTCCTGACTTTC CASSLVRAGANVLTF
NA TRBD2 TRBJ2-7 TRBV6-1 TGTGCCAGCAGTGAAGTTGAGGTAGCGGGGCCCTACGAGCAGTACTTC CASSEVEVAGPYEQYF
NA TRBD1 TRBJ1-2 TRBV9 TGTGCCAGCAGCGTAGATAGGACAGGGGAAATCTATGGCTACACCTTC CASSVDRTGEIYGYTF
NA TRBD1 TRBJ2-1 TRBV5-6 TGTGCCAGCAGCCGGGGACAGGGCTCCTACAATGAGCAGTTCTTC CASSRGQGSYNEQFF
NA TRBD1 TRBJ1-2 TRBV27 TGTGCCAGCAGTCCCGAGACAGGGAATGGCTACACCTTC CASSPETGNGYTF
NA NA TRBJ1-1 TRBV21-1 TGTGCCAGCAGCAAAGGAAAAGGGGCGGGGGGGAACACTGAAGCTTTCTTT CASSKGKGAGGNTEAFF
NA TRBD1 TRBJ2-5 TRBV9 TGTGCCAGCAGCACAGGACAGGGGTCCCAAGAGACCCAGTACTTC CASSTGQGSQETQYF
NA TRBD1 TRBJ2-3 TRBV5-1 TGCGCCAGCAGCTTTGGCAGGGGGAGCACAGATACGCAGTATTTT CASSFGRGSTDTQYF
NA TRBD2 TRBJ2-3 TRBV7-6 TGTGCCAGCAGCTTAGGGGGACTACCGAGTCGAGATACGCAGTATTTT CASSLGGLPSRDTQYF
NA TRBD1 TRBJ1-2 TRBV2 TGTGCCAGCTGGAGGACAGGGGGCCGTTTAATCTATGGCTACACCTTC CASWRTGGRLIYGYTF
NA NA TRBJ1-2 TRBV19 TGTGCCAGTTACCTGGGGGGAGCCGTAGGCTACACCTTC CASYLGGAVGYTF
NA TRBD2 TRBJ2-7 TRBV28 TGTGCCAGCAGTTTATGGGGAGGGCGGGAGTACGAGCAGTACTTC CASSLWGGREYEQYF
NA TRBD2 TRBJ2-1 TRBV5-1 TGCGCCAGCAGCTTGGCCGGGACTAGCGCTGTCAATGAGCAGTTCTTC CASSLAGTSAVNEQFF
NA TRBD1 TRBJ2-7 TRBV18 TGTGCCAGCTCACCCCGACAGGGGCCTACCTACGAGCAGTACTTC CASSPRQGPTYEQYF
NA TRBD2 TRBJ2-1 TRBV25-1 TGTGCCAGCAGTGAACCGGGACTAGACTACAATGAGCAGTTCTTC CASSEPGLDYNEQFF
NA TRBD1 TRBJ2-7 TRBV6-5 TGTGCCAGCAGGGTAACCGGGACAGGGTCCTACGAGCAGTACTTC CASRVTGTGSYEQYF
NA TRBD1 TRBJ2-7 TRBV10-2 TGCGCCAGCGAGGGGGCCGGGACAGGGGATCACTACGAGCAGTACTTC CASEGAGTGDHYEQYF
once TRBD1 TRBJ2-7 TRBV6-1 TGTGCCGTGACAGGGAGCTCCTACGAGCAGTACTTC CAVTGSSYEQYF
once NA TRBJ2-3 TRBV5-1 TGCGCCAGCAGCTCCGGACAGACTAGCACAGATACGCAGTATTTT CASSSGQTSTDTQYF
NA NA TRBJ2-7 TRBV27 TGTGCCAGCAGTACGGAGGGGGCGAATCCCTACGAGCAGTACTTC CASSTEGANPYEQYF
NA TRBD1 TRBJ2-7 TRBV30 TGTGCCTGGGGACAGGGGGTCTACGAGCAGTACTTC CAWGQGVYEQYF
NA TRBD2 TRBJ2-1 TRBV5-5 TGTGCCAGCAGCTTCGGACTAGGCTTAGACAATGAGCAGTTCTTC CASSFGLGLDNEQFF
NA TRBD1 TRBJ1-1 TRBV10-1 TGCGCCAGCAGTGAGTCCGACGCCCTCGGAAGGGGGCCTACTGAAGCTTTCTTT CASSESDALGRGPTEAFF
NA TRBD1 TRBJ2-2 TRBV9 TGTGCCAGCAGCCTCGACAGGGGAACCGGGGAGCTGTTTTTT CASSLDRGTGELFF
NA NA TRBJ1-1 TRBV15 TGTGCCACCAGCAGTACCCAGGGGAACACTGAAGCTTTCTTT CATSSTQGNTEAFF
once TRBD2 TRBJ2-3 TRBV27 TGTGCCAGCAGTTTAATAGCGGGAGGCTGGGCAGATACGCAGTATTTT CASSLIAGGWADTQYF
NA NA TRBJ1-5 TRBV6-5 TGTGCCAGCAGTTACGGGGGGGAAGGCAATCAGCCCCAGCATTTT CASSYGGEGNQPQHF
NA TRBD1 TRBJ1-1 TRBV19 TGTGCCAGTAGTTGGGGGACAGGACTGAACACTGAAGCTTTCTTT CASSWGTGLNTEAFF
NA TRBD1 TRBJ1-1 TRBV4-3 TGCGCCAGCAGCCAAGTCCTAAGGGACAGTGGAAGGCGGGCTTTCTTT CASSQVLRDSGRRAFF
NA TRBD1 TRBJ2-5 TRBV11-3 TGTGCCAGCAGCGTGACAGGGGAAGAGACCCAGTACTTC CASSVTGEETQYF
NA NA TRBJ2-7 TRBV18 TGTGCCAGCTCACCACTCATGACAGGCAGTAACGAGCAGTACTTC CASSPLMTGSNEQYF
NA TRBD1 TRBJ1-2 TRBV5-6 TGTGCCAGCAGCCCGGAGACAGGGGCGAACTATGGCTACACCTTC CASSPETGANYGYTF
NA NA TRBJ2-7 TRBV27 TGTGCCAGCGAAAGGGGTACAGCTTCCTACGAGCAGTACTTC CASERGTASYEQYF
NA TRBD1 TRBJ2-5 TRBV6-1 TGTGCCAGCAGTGAATCTCATTACAGGGGGAAAGAGACCCAGTACTTC CASSESHYRGKETQYF
few NA TRBJ1-1 TRBV6-1 TGTGCCAGCAGGGCCGGGACTAACACTGAAGCTTTCTTT CASRAGTNTEAFF
NA TRBD2 TRBJ2-1 TRBV6-1 TGTGCCAGCAGCGGCGGGACTAGCGGGAGCAATGAGCAGTTCTTC CASSGGTSGSNEQFF